This T cell receptor beta chain appears in the sequencing data of a study of control samples from healthy donors and cancer patients. The table came from immunoSEQ multiplex PCR; TCRdb's copy has only in-frame clones and leaves some out. The table records over 150,000 clones, about 90% of them present only once. CDR1 SGDLS and CDR2 YYNGEE come from the germline V gene. V shed 0 bases and J 5 bases; nucleotides not matched to a gene: 3. The CDR3 consists of 15 residues. The sequencing input was blood. The source of this sequence is a woman between 45 and 65 years old in good health. This chain uses TRBV9 with TRBJ2-1; the match to TRBD2 covers 9 bases. DNA of the CDR3: TGTGCCAGCAGCGTAGTGGCTAGCGGGGACAATGAGCAGTTCTTC. This sequence encodes CASSVVASGDNEQFF.